This TCR beta chain was recovered during a study of T cell responses to AZD1222 COVID-19 vaccine. Turning to the study itself: Analysis merged second doses at about 4 or about 12 weeks. General study results and limits: Among vaccine-associated CD4 TCRs, coverage spanned spike, with dominance at 160-218 and 743-854.

Germline CDR1 and CDR2: LNHDA and SQIVND (reference sequence). This CDR3 comprises 14 residues. J lost 0 bases, V lost 7 bases, and 3 bases had no gene match. Points on this clone: Its antigen is still unknown.

The assay was immunoSEQ multiplex PCR, and TCRdb's table has in-frame clones only and misses some. The data contain about 130,000 clones, 80% to 90% of them singletons. The chain has TRBV19 and TRBJ2-1, with TRBD1 matching over 7 bases. This receptor was identified in an adult in good health. The sequenced sample was peripheral blood, obtained on day 0 of AZD1222 vaccination. CDR3 loop: CASKGQISYNEQFF. In nucleotides, the CDR3 is TGTGCCAGTAAGGGACAGATCTCCTACAATGAGCAGTTCTTC.